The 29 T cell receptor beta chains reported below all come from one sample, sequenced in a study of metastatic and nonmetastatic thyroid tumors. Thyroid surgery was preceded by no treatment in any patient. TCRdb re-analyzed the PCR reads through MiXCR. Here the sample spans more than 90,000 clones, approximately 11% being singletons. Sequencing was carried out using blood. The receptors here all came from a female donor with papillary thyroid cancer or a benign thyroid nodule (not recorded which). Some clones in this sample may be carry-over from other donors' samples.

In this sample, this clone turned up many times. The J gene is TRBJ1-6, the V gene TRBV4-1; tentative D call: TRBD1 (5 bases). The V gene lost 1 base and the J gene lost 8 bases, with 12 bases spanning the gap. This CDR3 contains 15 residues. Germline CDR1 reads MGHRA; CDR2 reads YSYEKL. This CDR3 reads CASSQVGGGDSPLHF. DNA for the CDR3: TGCGCCAGCAGCCAAGTCGGGGGGGGTGATTCACCCCTCCACTTT.

DNA for the CDR3: TGTGCCAGCAGCGTGACAGCGAACACTGAAGCTTTCTTT. It yields the protein CASSVTANTEAFF. The V gene is TRBV9, the J gene TRBJ1-1; possible D gene TRBD1, 5 bases. The CDR3 length is 13 residues. The germline gives CDR1 SGDLS, CDR2 YYNGEE. The V end was cut by 2 bases, the J end by 1 base, with 6 bases between.

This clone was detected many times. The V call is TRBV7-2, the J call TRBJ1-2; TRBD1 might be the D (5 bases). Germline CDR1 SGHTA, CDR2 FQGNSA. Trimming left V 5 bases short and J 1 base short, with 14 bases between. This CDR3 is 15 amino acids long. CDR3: CASSAQGRINYGYTF. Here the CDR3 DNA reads TGTGCCAGCAGCGCCCAGGGACGTATTAACTATGGCTACACCTTC.

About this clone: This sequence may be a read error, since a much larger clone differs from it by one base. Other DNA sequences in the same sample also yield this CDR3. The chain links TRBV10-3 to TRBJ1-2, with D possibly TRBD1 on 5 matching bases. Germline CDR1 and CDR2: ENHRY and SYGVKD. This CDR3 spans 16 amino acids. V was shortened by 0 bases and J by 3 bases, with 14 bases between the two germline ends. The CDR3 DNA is TGTGCCATCAGTGAGTCAGGGCAGGGTTTTGACTATGGCTACACCTTC. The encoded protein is CAISESGQGFDYGYTF.

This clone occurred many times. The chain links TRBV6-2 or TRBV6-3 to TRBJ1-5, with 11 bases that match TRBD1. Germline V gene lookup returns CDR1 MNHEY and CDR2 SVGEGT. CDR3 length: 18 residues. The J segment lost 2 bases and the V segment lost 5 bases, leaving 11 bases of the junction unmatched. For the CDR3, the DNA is TGTGCCAGCAGTCCACGGGACAGGGGGTTGTGGGGCAATCAGCCCCAGCATTTT. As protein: CASSPRDRGLWGNQPQHF.

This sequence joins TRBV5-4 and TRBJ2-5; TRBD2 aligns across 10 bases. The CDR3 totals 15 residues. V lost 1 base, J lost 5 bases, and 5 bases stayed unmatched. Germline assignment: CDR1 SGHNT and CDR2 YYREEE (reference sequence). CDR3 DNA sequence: TGTGCCAGCAGCTTGAGTCTAGCGGGAGCGGAGACCCAGTACTTC. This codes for CASSLSLAGAETQYF.

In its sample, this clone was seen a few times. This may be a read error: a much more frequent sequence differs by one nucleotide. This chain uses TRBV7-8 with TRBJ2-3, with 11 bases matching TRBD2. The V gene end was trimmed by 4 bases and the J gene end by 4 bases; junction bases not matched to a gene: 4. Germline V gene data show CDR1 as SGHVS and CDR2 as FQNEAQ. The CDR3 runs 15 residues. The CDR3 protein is CASSSQLAGADTQYF. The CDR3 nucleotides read TGTGCCAGCAGCTCTCAACTAGCGGGAGCAGATACGCAGTATTTT.

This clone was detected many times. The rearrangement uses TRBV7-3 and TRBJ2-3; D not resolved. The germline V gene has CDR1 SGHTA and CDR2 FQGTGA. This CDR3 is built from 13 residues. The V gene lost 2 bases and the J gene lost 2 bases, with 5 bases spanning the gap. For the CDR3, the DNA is TGTGCCAGCAGCTTATCTTTCACAGATACGCAGTATTTT. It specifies CASSLSFTDTQYF.

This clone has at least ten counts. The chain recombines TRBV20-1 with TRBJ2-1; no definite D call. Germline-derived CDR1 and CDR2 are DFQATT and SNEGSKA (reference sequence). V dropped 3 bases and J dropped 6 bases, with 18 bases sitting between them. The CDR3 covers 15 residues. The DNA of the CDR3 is TGCAGTGCTAGTCCCCTCGACGGGCCCCTCAATGAGCAGTTCTTC. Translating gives CSASPLDGPLNEQFF.

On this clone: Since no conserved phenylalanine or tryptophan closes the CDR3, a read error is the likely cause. CDR3 in amino acids: CASSEPGGSLGEQYY. DNA of the CDR3: TGTGCCAGCAGTGAACCCGGAGGCTCCCTCGGCGAGCAGTACTAC. The chain couples TRBV2 to TRBJ2-7, with D perhaps matching TRBD2 (5 bases). The CDR3 covers 15 residues. Germline loops: CDR1 SNHLY, CDR2 FYNNEI. V was trimmed by 2 bases and J by 6 bases, leaving 17 bases between them.

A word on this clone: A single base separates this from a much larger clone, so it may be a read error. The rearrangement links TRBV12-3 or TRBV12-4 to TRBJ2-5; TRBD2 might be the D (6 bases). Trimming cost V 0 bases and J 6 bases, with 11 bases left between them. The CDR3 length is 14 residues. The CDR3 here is CASSLAWGVQTQYF. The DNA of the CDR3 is TGTGCCAGCAGTTTAGCATGGGGGGTGCAGACCCAGTACTTC.

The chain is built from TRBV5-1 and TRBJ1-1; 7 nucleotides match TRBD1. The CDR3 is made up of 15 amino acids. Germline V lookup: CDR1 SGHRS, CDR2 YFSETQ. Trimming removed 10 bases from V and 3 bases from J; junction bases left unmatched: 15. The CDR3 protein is CACQWRGRGDTEAFF. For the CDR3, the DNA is TGCGCCTGTCAATGGAGGGGGCGCGGAGACACTGAAGCTTTCTTT.

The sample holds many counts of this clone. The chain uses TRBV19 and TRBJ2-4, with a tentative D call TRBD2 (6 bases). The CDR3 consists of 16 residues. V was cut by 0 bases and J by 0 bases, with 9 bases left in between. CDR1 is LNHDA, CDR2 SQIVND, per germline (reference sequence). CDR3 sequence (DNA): TGTGCCAGTAGTATAGATGGGGGGATAGCCAAAAACATTCAGTACTTC. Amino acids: CASSIDGGIAKNIQYF.

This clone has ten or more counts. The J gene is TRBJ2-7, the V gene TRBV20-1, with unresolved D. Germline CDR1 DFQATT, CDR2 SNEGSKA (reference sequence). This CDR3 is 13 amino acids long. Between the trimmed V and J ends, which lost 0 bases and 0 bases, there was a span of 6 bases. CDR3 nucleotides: TGCAGTGCTAGAGATCTTGTCTCCTACGAGCAGTACTTC. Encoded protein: CSARDLVSYEQYF.

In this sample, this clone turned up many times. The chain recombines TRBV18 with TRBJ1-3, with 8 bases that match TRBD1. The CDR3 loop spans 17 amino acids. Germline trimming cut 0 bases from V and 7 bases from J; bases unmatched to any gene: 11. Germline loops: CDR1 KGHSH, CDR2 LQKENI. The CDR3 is CASSPPRQGALLNTIYF. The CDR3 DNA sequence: TGTGCCAGCTCACCACCTCGTCAGGGGGCGCTTCTTAACACCATATATTTT.

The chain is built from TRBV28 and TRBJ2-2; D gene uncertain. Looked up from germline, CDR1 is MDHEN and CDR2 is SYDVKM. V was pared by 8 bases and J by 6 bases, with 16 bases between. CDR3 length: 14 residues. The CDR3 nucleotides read TGTGCCAGCCACGTGTGGGGTCCAGCCGGGGAGCTGTTTTTT. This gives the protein CASHVWGPAGELFF.

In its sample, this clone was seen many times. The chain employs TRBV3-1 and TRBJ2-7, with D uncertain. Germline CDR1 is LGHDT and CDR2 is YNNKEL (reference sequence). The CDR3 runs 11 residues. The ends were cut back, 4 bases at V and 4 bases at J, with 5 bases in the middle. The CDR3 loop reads CASSLQYEQYF. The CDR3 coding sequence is TGTGCCAGCAGCCTGCAGTACGAGCAGTACTTC.

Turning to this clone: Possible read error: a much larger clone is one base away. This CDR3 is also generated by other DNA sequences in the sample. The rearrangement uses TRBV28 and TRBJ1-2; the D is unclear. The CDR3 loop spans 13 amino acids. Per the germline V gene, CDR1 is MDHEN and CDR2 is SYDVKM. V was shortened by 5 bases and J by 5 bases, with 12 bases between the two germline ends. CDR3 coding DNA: TGTGCCAGCAGTCTAAGTCCAGCATATGGCTACACCTTC. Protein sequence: CASSLSPAYGYTF.

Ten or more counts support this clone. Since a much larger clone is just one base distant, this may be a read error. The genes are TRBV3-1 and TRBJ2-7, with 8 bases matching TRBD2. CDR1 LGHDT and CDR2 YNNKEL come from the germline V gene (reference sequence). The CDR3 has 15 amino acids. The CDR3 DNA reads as TGTGCCAACAGCCAATCTAGCGGGTATTTGTTTGAGCAGTACTTC. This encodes CANSQSSGYLFEQYF.

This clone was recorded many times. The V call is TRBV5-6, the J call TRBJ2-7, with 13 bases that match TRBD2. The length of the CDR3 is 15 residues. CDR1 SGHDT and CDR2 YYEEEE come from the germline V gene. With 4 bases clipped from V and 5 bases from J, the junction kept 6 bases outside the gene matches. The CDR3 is CASSLGTSGIHEQYF. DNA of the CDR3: TGTGCCAGCAGCCTAGGGACTAGCGGGATCCACGAGCAGTACTTC.

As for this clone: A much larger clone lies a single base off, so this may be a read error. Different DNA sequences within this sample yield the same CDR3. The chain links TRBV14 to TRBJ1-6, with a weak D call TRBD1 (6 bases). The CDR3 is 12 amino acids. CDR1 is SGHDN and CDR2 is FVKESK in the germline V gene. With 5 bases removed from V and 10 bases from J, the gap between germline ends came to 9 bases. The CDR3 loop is CASSWTASPLHF. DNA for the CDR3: TGTGCCAGCAGCTGGACAGCCTCACCCCTCCACTTT.

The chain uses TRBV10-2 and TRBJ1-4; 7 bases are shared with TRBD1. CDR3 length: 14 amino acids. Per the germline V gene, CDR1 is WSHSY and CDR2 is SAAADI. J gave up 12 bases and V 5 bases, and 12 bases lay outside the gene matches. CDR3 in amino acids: CASSTTGANVELFF. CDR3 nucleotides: TGCGCCAGCAGTACCACAGGGGCAAACGTCGAACTGTTTTTT.

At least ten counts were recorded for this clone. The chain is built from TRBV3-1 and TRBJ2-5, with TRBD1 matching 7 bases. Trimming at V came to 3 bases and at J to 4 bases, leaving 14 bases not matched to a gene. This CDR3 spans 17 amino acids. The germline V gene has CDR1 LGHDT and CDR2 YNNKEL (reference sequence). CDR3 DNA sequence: TGTGCCAGCAGCCACCAAAAGACAGGGTATGAGTTAGAGACCCAGTACTTC. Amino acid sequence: CASSHQKTGYELETQYF.

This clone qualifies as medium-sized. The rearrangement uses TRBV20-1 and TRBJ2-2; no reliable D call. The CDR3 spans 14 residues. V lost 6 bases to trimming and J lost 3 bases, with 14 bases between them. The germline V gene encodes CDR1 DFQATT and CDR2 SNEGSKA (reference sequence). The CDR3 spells CSARMGGDTGELFF. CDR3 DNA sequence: TGCAGTGCCCGCATGGGCGGAGACACCGGGGAGCTGTTTTTT.

CDR3 bases: TGTGCCAGCAGTTTGGGGGCCCGGGGGGGCTACACCTTC. It translates to CASSLGARGGYTF. V and J are TRBV12-3 or TRBV12-4 and TRBJ1-2; TRBD1 is a possible D gene (6 bases). V gave up 3 bases and J gave up 8 bases, with 13 bases separating them. This CDR3 spans 13 amino acids.

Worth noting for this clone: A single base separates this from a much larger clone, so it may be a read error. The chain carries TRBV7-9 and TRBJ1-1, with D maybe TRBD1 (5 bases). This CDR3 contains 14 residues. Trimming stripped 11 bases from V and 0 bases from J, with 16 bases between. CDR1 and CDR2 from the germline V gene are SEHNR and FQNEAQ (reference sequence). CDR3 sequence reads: CAGSTDIMNTEAFF. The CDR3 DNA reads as TGTGCCGGCTCGACGGACATTATGAACACTGAAGCTTTCTTT.

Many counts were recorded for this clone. The DNA for the CDR3 is TGCGCCAGCAGCCAACTTCCGAGCACAGATACGCAGTATTTT. Translated: CASSQLPSTDTQYF. The rearrangement joins TRBV4-3 to TRBJ2-3; D is ambiguous. Germline assignment: CDR1 LGHNA and CDR2 YSLEER. V gave up 2 bases and J gave up 0 bases, with 6 bases separating them. CDR3 length: 14 residues.

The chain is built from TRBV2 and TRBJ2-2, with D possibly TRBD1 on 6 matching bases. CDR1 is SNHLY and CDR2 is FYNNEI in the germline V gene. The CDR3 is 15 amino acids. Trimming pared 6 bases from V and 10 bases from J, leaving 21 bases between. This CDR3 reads CASSLGQLMSEELFF. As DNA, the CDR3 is TGTGCCAGCAGCCTCGGACAGCTTATGAGCGAGGAGCTGTTTTTT.

CDR3: CATSARDVYEQYF. The CDR3, as DNA: TGTGCCACCAGCGCCCGGGACGTCTACGAGCAGTACTTC. The genes are TRBV15 and TRBJ2-7; D may match TRBD1 or TRBD2 (5 bases each). The germline V gene encodes CDR1 LNHNV and CDR2 YYDKDF (reference sequence). The CDR3 extends over 13 amino acids. Trimming took off 5 bases at V and 3 bases at J, with 11 bases between the two ends.